These 17 T cell receptor beta chains share one sample of origin, sequenced in a study of T cell responses to AZD1222 COVID-19 vaccine. Some clones are missing from TCRdb's copy, which holds only in-frame ones; the method was immunoSEQ multiplex PCR. The sample contains around 140,000 clones, 89% of which appear only once. The source material was peripheral blood, sampled on day 0 of AZD1222 vaccination. Source of these receptors: an adult in good health.

Comments on this clone: Other DNA sequences in the same sample also yield this CDR3. The chain joins TRBV30 to TRBJ2-3; D remains unclear. Germline CDR1 is GTSNPN and CDR2 is SVGIG (reference sequence). Trimming took off 0 bases at V and 0 bases at J, with 4 bases between the two ends. There are 13 residues in the CDR3. This CDR3 reads CAWSVGSTDTQYF. CDR3 nucleotides: TGTGCCTGGAGTGTGGGCAGCACAGATACGCAGTATTTT.

V gene TRBV9 combines with J gene TRBJ1-2; D is unresolved. V lost 4 bases and J 14 bases, leaving 15 bases between the germline ends. This CDR3 region has 11 residues. Germline lookup yields CDR1 SGDLS and CDR2 YYNGEE. CDR3 residues: CASSSESIWTF. The CDR3, as DNA: TGTGCCAGCAGCTCCGAAAGTATCTGGACCTTC.

The chain links TRBV2 to TRBJ2-7; D gene ambiguous. Germline assignment: CDR1 SNHLY and CDR2 FYNNEI. V was clipped by 1 base and J by 2 bases, with 6 bases between them. CDR3 length: 13 amino acids. CDR3 bases: TGTGCCAGCAGTGAAGACCAGCCCTACGAGCAGTACTTC. Its protein product is CASSEDQPYEQYF.

This chain connects TRBV10-3 to TRBJ1-1; 10 positions agree with TRBD1. The CDR3 covers 17 residues. Germline V gene sequence: CDR1 ENHRY, CDR2 SYGVKD. The V segment lost 4 bases and the J segment 1 base; nucleotides outside the gene matches: 9. The CDR3 region has the DNA TGTGCCATCAGTGCGGTGAGTGGGACAGGGGCGAACACTGAAGCTTTCTTT. As protein: CAISAVSGTGANTEAFF.

This chain connects TRBV6-5 to TRBJ1-1; perhaps TRBD1 as D (6 bases). V was trimmed by 6 bases and J by 6 bases, leaving 14 bases between them. From germline, CDR1 is MNHEY and CDR2 SVGAGI. This CDR3 has 13 residues. CDR3 amino acids: CASSRTSGAEAFF. The CDR3 DNA is TGTGCCAGCAGCCGGACCTCAGGGGCTGAAGCTTTCTTT.

The rearrangement joins TRBV5-5 to TRBJ2-1; maybe TRBD2 (6 bases). V was shortened by 10 bases and J by 3 bases, with 17 bases between the two germline ends. The CDR3 has 14 residues. Germline assignment: CDR1 SGHKS and CDR2 YYEKEE (reference sequence). CDR3: CASYGGEDYNEQFF. As DNA, the CDR3 is TGTGCCTCCTACGGGGGTGAAGACTACAATGAGCAGTTCTTC.

The chain recombines TRBV5-1 with TRBJ1-2, with D maybe TRBD1 (5 bases). Trimming removed 0 bases at V and 0 bases at J, with 9 bases between. The CDR3 loop spans 15 amino acids. Germline V gene data show CDR1 as SGHRS and CDR2 as YFSETQ. The DNA for the CDR3 is TGCGCCAGCAGCTTGGTACCAGGGTCTAACTATGGCTACACCTTC. It encodes CASSLVPGSNYGYTF.

This rearrangement joins TRBV10-3 to TRBJ2-6; TRBD1 agrees at 10 bases. Germline assignment: CDR1 ENHRY and CDR2 SYGVKD. V dropped 8 bases and J dropped 3; count of bases not matched to a gene: 13. CDR3 length equals 18 residues. CDR3 amino acids: CAILVGTGEGSGANVLTF. DNA for the CDR3: TGTGCCATCCTCGTAGGGACAGGGGAGGGAAGTGGGGCCAACGTCCTGACTTTC.

This clone has just a few counts. The chain combines TRBV2 with TRBJ1-2, with 7 bases fitting TRBD1. CDR1 SNHLY and CDR2 FYNNEI come from the germline V gene. CDR3 length equals 14 residues. With V trimmed by 5 bases and J by 6 bases, 9 bases remained unmatched. In nucleotides, the CDR3 is TGTGCCAGCAGTCGGACAGGACCTCTGGATGGCTACACCTTC. Protein: CASSRTGPLDGYTF.

V usage is TRBV10-3 and J usage is TRBJ1-1; 11 bases line up with TRBD1. CDR1 ENHRY and CDR2 SYGVKD come from the germline V gene. The CDR3 has 14 amino acids. Losses at the gene ends were 6 bases for V and 1 base for J; bases not matched to a gene: 1. The chain's CDR3 is CAIRGQGENTEAFF. The CDR3 DNA sequence: TGTGCCATCAGGGGACAGGGGGAGAACACTGAAGCTTTCTTT.

The rearrangement uses TRBV6-5 and TRBJ1-6, with D maybe TRBD1 (6 bases). Trimming removed 6 bases at V and 7 bases at J, with 16 bases between. CDR3 size: 15 residues. Per germline, CDR1 MNHEY and CDR2 SVGAGI. CDR3 amino acids: CASSHLEGGNSPLHF. CDR3 nucleotides: TGTGCCAGCAGCCACTTGGAAGGGGGAAATTCACCCCTCCACTTT.

The genes are TRBV6-6 and TRBJ2-7; D uncertain. Germline-derived CDR1 and CDR2 are MNHNY and SVGAGI (reference sequence). The CDR3 sequence is 15 residues long. The V gene lost 4 bases and the J gene lost 5 bases, with 18 bases spanning the gap. For the CDR3, the DNA is TGTGCCAGCAGTTCCCCCAAAGGGAAAACTAACGAGCAGTACTTC. Amino acids: CASSSPKGKTNEQYF.

The chain joins TRBV5-6 to TRBJ2-2; possible D gene TRBD1, 6 bases. Germline CDR1 SGHDT, CDR2 YYEEEE. V lost 1 base, J lost 5 bases, and 15 bases lay in between. The CDR3 sequence is 16 residues long. Here the CDR3 DNA reads TGTGCCAGCAGCTTGTACTGGGGGCAGGGAACCGGGGAGCTGTTTTTT. Amino acids: CASSLYWGQGTGELFF.

V gene TRBV5-1 combines with J gene TRBJ2-7; TRBD1 matches 8 bases. The germline CDR1 and CDR2 sequences are SGHRS and YFSETQ. The CDR3 has 14 amino acids. V dropped 3 bases and J dropped 2; count of bases not matched to a gene: 4. CDR3 amino acids: CASSSTGATYEQYF. The CDR3 DNA is TGCGCCAGCAGCTCGACAGGGGCAACCTACGAGCAGTACTTC. The whole variable domain, filled in from reference TRBV5-1 and TRBJ2-7, reads KAGVTQTPRYLIKTRGQQVTLSCSPISGHRSVSWYQQTPGQGLQFLFEYFSETQRNKGNFPGRFSGRQFSNSRSEMNVSTLELGDSALYLCASSSTGATYEQYFGPGTRLTVT.

The chain links TRBV6-5 to TRBJ1-4; TRBD1 agrees at 8 bases. There are 14 residues in the CDR3. The trim removed 11 bases at V and 0 bases at J, leaving 5 bases unmatched. CDR1 is MNHEY, CDR2 SVGAGI, per germline. As DNA, the CDR3 is TGTGCCTCGGACAGGGATGCAACTAATGAAAAACTGTTTTTT. Protein product: CASDRDATNEKLFF.

V gene TRBV19 combines with J gene TRBJ1-5, with D perhaps matching TRBD1 (5 bases). The V gene lost 7 bases and the J gene lost 0 bases, with 13 bases spanning the gap. The CDR3 runs to 15 residues. Per the germline V gene, CDR1 is LNHDA and CDR2 is SQIVND (reference sequence). In DNA, the CDR3 is TGTGCCAGTAAGCAGGGTTGGACTAGCAATCAGCCCCAGCATTTT. It yields the protein CASKQGWTSNQPQHF.

The chain has TRBV28 and TRBJ1-5, with D uncertain. The CDR3 length is 15 residues. Germline V CDR1 and CDR2: MDHEN, SYDVKM. Trimming took off 6 bases at V and 2 bases at J, with 14 bases between the two ends. Here the CDR3 reads CASRGWGMGNQPQHF. The DNA of the CDR3 is TGTGCCAGCAGGGGATGGGGTATGGGCAATCAGCCCCAGCATTTT.